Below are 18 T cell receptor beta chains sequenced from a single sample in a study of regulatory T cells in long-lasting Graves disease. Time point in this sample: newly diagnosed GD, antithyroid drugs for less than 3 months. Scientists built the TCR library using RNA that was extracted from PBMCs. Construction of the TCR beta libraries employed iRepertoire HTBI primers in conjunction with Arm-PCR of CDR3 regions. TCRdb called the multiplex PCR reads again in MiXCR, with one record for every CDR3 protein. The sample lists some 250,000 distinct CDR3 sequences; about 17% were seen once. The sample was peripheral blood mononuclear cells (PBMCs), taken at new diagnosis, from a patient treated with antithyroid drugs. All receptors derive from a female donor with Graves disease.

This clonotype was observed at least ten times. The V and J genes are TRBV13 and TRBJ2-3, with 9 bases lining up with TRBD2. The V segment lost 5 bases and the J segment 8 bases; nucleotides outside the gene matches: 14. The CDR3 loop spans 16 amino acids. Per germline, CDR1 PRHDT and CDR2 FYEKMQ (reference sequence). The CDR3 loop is CASSQEGLAGRGTQYF. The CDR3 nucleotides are TGTGCCAGCAGCCAGGAGGGGCTAGCGGGAAGAGGTACGCAGTATTTT.

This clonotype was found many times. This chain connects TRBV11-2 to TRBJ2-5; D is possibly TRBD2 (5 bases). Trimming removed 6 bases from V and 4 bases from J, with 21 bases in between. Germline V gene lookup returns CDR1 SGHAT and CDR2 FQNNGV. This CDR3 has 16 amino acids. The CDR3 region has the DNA TGTGCCAGCAGACCCTCTTTGGGTCTTGGAGGAGAGACCCAGTACTTC. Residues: CASRPSLGLGGETQYF.

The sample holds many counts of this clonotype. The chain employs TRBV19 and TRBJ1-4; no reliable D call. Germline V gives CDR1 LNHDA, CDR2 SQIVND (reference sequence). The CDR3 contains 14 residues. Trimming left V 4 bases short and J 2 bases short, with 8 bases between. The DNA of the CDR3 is TGTGCCAGTAGTAGGACGGTGACTAATGAAAAACTGTTTTTT. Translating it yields CASSRTVTNEKLFF.

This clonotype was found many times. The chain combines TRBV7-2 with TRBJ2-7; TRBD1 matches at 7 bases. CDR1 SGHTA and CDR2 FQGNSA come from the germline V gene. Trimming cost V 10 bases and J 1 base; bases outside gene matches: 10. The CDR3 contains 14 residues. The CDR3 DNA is TGTGCCACCCGGCAGGGACAGAGATCCTACGAGCAGTACTTC. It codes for CATRQGQRSYEQYF.

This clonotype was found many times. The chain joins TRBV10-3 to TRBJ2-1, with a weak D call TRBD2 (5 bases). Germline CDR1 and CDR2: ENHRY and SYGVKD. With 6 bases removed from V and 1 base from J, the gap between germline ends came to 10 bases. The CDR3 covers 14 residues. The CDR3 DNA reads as TGTGCCATCAGGGGAGAGAGGTCCTACAATGAGCAGTTCTTC. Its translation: CAIRGERSYNEQFF.

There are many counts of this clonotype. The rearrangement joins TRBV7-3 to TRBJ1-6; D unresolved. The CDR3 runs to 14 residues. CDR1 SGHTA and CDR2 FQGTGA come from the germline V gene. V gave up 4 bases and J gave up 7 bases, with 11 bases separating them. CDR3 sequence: CASSSGPRNSPLHF. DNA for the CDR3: TGTGCCAGCAGCTCCGGACCAAGAAATTCACCCCTCCACTTT.

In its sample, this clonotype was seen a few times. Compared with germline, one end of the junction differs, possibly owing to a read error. CDR3 protein: CASSPSKGRINEKLFF. In DNA form, the CDR3 reads TGCGCCAGCAGCCCATCAAAGGGACGGATAAATGAAAAACTGTTTTTT. The chain links TRBV2 to TRBJ1-4; tentative D call: TRBD1 (5 bases). This CDR3 contains 16 residues. Germline assignment: CDR1 SNHLY and CDR2 FYNNEI.

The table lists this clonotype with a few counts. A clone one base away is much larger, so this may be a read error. This CDR3 is CASREQASKYEQFF. In DNA, the CDR3 is TGTGCCAGCAGGGAACAGGCCTCAAAATACGAGCAGTTCTTC. The V and J genes are TRBV11-2 and TRBJ2-1; tentatively, D is TRBD1 (5 bases). This CDR3 has 14 residues. V lost 6 bases, J lost 10 bases, and 19 bases lay in between. The germline CDR1 and CDR2 sequences are SGHAT and FQNNGV.

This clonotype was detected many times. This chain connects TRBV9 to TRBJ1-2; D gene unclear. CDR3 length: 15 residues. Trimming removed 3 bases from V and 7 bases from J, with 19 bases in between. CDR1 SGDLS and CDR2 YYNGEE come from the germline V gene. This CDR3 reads CASSGREGKWAGYTF. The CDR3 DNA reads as TGTGCCAGCAGCGGGCGGGAGGGCAAGTGGGCTGGCTACACCTTC.

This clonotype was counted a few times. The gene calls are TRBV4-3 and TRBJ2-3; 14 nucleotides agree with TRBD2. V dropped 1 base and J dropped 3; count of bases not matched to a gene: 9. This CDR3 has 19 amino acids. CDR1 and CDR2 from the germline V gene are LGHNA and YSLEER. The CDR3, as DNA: TGCGCCAGCAGCCAAGTGAAACCCGGGACTAGCGGGAGAACAGATACGCAGTATTTT. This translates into CASSQVKPGTSGRTDTQYF.

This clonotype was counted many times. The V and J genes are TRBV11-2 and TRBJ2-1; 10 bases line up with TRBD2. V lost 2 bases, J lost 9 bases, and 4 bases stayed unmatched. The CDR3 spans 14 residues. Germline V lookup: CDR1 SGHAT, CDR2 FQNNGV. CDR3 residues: CASSLLAGESEQFF. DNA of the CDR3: TGTGCCAGCAGCTTACTAGCGGGAGAGAGTGAGCAGTTCTTC.

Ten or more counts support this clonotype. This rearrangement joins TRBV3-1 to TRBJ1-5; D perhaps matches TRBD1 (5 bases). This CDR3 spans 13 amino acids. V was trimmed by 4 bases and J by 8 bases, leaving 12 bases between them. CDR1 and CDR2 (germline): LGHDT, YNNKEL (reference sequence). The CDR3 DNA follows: TGTGCCAGCAGCCGCAGGGTTGGGGAGCCCCAGCATTTT. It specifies CASSRRVGEPQHF.

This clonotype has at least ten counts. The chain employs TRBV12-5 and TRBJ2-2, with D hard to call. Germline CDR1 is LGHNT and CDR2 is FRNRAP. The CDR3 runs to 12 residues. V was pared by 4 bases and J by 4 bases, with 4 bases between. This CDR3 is CASGYSTGELFF. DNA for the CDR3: TGTGCTAGTGGTTACAGCACCGGGGAGCTGTTTTTT.

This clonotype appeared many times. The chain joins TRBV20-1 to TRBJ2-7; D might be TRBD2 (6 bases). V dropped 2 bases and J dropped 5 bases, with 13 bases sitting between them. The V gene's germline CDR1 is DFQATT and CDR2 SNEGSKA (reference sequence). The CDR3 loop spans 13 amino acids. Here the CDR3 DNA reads TGCAGTGCTAGACTCGGGAGTCTCGACGAGCAGTACTTC. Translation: CSARLGSLDEQYF.

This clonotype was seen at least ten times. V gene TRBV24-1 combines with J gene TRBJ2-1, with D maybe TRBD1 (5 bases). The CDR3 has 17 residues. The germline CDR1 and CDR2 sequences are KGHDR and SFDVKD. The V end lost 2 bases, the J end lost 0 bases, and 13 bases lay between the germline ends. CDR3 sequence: CATSDSNRLSSYNEQFF. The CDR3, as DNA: TGTGCCACCAGTGATTCAAACAGGCTCAGCTCCTACAATGAGCAGTTCTTC.

CDR3 nucleotides: TGTGCCAGCAAACGGAGACAGGGGGCGCGGAATGAAAAACTGTTTTTT. It encodes CASKRRQGARNEKLFF. This sequence joins TRBV27 and TRBJ1-4; 10 bases agree with TRBD1. With V trimmed by 7 bases and J by 5 bases, 10 bases remained unmatched. This CDR3 is built from 16 residues. CDR1 MNHEY and CDR2 SMNVEV come from the germline V gene (reference sequence).

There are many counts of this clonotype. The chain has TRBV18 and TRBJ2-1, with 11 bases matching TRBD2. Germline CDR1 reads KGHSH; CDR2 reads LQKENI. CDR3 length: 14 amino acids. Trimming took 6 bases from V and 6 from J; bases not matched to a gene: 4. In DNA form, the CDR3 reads TGTGCCAGCTCCCCGGGACTAGCGGCCAATGAGCAGTTCTTC. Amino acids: CASSPGLAANEQFF.

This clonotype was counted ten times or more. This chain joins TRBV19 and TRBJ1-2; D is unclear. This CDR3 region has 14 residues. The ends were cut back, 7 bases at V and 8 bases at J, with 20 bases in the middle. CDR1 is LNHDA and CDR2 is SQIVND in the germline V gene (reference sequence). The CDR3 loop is CASTKEEGLRGYTF. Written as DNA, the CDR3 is TGTGCCAGTACCAAGGAGGAGGGCTTGCGCGGCTACACCTTC.